This TCR beta chain stems from a study of blood T cell repertoires in COVID-19. The length of the CDR3 is 12 residues. Per germline, CDR1 LGHDT and CDR2 YNNKEL (reference sequence). Between the trimmed V and J ends, which lost 0 bases and 8 bases, there was a span of 8 bases. Recruitment covered 20 to 25 US areas and drew participants whose ages spanned about 18 to 90 years. The repertoire was sequenced with immunoSEQ multiplex PCR; TCRdb's copy has only in-frame clones and lacks some. Of 150,000 or so clones in the sample, roughly 83% were seen once. The clonotype comes from a man in his fifties who had recovered from COVID-19. The chain couples TRBV3-1 (or the pseudogene TRBV3-2) to TRBJ2-7; D perhaps matches TRBD2 (6 bases). Material: PBMCs or T cells enriched from blood (not recorded which). This CDR3 is CASSQDRGKQYF. In DNA, the CDR3 is TGTGCCAGCAGCCAAGATCGGGGGAAGCAGTACTTC.